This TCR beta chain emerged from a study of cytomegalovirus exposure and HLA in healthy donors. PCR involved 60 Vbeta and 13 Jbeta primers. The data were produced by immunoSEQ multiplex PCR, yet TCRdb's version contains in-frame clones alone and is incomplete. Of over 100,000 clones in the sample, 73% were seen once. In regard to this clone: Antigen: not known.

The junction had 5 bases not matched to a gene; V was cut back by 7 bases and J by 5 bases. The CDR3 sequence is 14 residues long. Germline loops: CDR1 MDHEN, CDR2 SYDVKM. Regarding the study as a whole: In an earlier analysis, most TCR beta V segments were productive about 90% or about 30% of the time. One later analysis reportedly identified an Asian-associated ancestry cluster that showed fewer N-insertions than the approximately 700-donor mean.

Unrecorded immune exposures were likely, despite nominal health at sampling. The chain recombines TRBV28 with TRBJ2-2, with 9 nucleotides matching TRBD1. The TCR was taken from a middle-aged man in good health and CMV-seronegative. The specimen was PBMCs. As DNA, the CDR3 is TGTGCCAGCACCCTGACAGGGGGTACCGGGGAGCTGTTTTTT. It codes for CASTLTGGTGELFF.